This T cell receptor beta chain was documented in a study of patients and donors after allogeneic stem cell transplantation. Germline CDR1 KGHDR, CDR2 SFDVKD. This CDR3 is 15 amino acids long. V shed 5 bases and J 6 bases; nucleotides not matched to a gene: 9. TCRdb redid the calling of the RT-PCR reads with MiXCR, one entry per CDR3 protein. The table lists more than 150,000 distinct CDR3 sequences, approximately 41% of them singletons, with 33% in the top ten. The source of this sequence is a human donor who was either an allogeneic HSCT recipient or a stem cell or donor lymphocyte infusion donor (not recorded which). It is not recorded whose cells these are; they may come from a transplant donor. Material: blood, either unsorted or a sorted T cell fraction (not recorded which). The V and J genes are TRBV24-1 and TRBJ2-1; 7 bases align to TRBD2. The CDR3 loop is CATSVVGGRSNEQFF. The CDR3 coding sequence is TGTGCCACCAGTGTTGTAGGCGGGAGATCCAATGAGCAGTTCTTC.